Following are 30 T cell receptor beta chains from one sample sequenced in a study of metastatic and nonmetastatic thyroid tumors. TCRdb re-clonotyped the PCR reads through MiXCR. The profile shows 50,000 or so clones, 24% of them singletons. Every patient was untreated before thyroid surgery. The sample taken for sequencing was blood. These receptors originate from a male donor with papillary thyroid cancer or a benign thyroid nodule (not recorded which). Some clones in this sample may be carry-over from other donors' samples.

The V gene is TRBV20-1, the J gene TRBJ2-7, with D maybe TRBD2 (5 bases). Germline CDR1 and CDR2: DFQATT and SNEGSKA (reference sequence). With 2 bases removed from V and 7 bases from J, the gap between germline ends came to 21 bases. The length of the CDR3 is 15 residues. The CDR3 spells CSARPASARVEEQYF. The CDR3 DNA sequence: TGCAGTGCTAGACCCGCCTCCGCGCGGGTGGAGGAGCAGTACTTC.

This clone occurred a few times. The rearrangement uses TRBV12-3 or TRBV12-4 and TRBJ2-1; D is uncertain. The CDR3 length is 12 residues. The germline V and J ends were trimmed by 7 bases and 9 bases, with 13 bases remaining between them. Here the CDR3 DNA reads TGTGCCAGCACCGTGGCCGTCGGTGAGCAGTTCTTC. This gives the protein CASTVAVGEQFF.

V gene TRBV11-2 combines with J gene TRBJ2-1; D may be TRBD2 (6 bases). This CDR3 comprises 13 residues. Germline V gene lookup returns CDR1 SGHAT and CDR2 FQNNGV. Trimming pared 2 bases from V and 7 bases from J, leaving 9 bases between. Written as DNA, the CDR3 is TGTGCCAGCAGCTTAAGTCTAGCGAATGAGCAGTTCTTC. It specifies CASSLSLANEQFF.

CDR3 amino acids: CAWSPGRGGGYEQYF. Here the CDR3 DNA reads TGTGCCTGGAGCCCAGGGAGGGGAGGGGGATACGAGCAGTACTTC. The chain carries TRBV30 and TRBJ2-7, with a weak D call TRBD2 (7 bases). This CDR3 is built from 15 residues. Trimming shortened V by 3 bases and J by 4 bases, and 19 bases separated the two germline ends. Germline V gene data show CDR1 as GTSNPN and CDR2 as SVGIG (reference sequence).

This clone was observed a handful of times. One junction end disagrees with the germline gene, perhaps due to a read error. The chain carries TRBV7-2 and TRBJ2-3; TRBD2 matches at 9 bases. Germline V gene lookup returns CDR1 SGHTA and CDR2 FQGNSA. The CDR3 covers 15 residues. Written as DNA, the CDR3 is TGTGCCAGCAGCTTTAGCGGGGGCTCCACAGGTACGCAGTATTTT. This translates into CASSFSGGSTGTQYF.

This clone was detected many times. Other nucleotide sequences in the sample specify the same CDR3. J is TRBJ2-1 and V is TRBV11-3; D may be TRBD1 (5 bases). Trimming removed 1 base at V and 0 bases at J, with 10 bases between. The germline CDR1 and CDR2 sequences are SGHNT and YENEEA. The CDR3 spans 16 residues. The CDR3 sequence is CASSLGGPSSYNEQFF. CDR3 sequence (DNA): TGTGCCAGCAGCTTAGGGGGCCCGAGCTCCTACAATGAGCAGTTCTTC. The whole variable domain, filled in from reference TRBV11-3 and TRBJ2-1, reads EAGVVQSPRYKIIEKKQPVAFWCNPISGHNTLYWYLQNLGQGPELLIRYENEEAVDDSQLPKDRFSAERLKGVDSTLKIQPAELGDSAVYLCASSLGGPSSYNEQFFGPGTRLTVL.

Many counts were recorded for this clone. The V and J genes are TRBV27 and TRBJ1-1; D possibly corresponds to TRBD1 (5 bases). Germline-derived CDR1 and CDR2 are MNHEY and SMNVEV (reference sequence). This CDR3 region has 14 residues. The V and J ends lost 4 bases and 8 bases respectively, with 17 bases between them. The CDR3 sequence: CASSSRRGVEEAFF. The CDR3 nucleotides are TGTGCCAGCAGTTCCCGAAGAGGGGTGGAGGAAGCTTTCTTT.

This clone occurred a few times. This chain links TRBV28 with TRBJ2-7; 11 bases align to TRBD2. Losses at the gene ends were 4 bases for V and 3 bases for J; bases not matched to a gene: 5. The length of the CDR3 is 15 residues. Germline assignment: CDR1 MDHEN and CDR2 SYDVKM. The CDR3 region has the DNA TGTGCCAGCAGTTCTAGCGGGAGGCCCCTCTACGAGCAGTACTTC. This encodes CASSSSGRPLYEQYF. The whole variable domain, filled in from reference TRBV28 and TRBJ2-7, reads DVKVTQSSRYLVKRTGEKVFLECVQDMDHENMFWYRQDPGLGLRLIYFSYDVKMKEKGDIPEGYSVSREKKERFSLILESASTNQTSMYLCASSSSGRPLYEQYFGPGTRLTVT.

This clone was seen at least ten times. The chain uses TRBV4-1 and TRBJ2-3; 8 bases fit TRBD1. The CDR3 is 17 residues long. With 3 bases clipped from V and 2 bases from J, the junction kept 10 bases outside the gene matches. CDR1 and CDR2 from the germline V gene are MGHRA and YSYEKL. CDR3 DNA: TGCGCCAGCAGCCACCCTTCCGGGACAGGAGTCACAGATACGCAGTATTTT. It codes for CASSHPSGTGVTDTQYF.

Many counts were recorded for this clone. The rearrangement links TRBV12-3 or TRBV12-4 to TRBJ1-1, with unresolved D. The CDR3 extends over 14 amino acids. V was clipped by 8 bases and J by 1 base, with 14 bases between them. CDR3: CASGERGWNTEAFF. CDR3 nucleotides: TGTGCCAGCGGTGAACGGGGATGGAACACTGAAGCTTTCTTT.

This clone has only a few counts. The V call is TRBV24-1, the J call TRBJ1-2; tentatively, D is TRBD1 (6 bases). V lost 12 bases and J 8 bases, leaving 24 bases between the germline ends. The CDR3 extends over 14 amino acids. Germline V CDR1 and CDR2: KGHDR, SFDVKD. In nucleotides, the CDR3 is TGTGCCCGACCGGGCGGCAGGGGCAGTAAAGGCTACACCTTC. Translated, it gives CARPGGRGSKGYTF.

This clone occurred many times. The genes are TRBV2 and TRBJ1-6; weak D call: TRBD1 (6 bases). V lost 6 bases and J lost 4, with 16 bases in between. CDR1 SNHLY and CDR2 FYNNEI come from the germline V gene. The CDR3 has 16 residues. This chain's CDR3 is CASSLDRPVYNSPLHF. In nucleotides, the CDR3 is TGTGCCAGCAGCTTAGACAGGCCTGTTTATAATTCACCCCTCCACTTT.

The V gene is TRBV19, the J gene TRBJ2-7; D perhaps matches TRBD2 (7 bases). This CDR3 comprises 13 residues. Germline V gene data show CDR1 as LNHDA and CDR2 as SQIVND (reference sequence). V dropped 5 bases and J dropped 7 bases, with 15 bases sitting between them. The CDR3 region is CASSDRTSLEQYF. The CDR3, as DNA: TGTGCCAGTAGTGACAGGACTAGTTTGGAGCAGTACTTC. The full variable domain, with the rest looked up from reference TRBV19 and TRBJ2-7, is DGGITQSPKYLFRKEGQNVTLSCEQNLNHDAMYWYRQDPGQGLRLIYYSQIVNDFQKGDIAEGYSVSREKKESFPLTVTSAQKNPTAFYLCASSDRTSLEQYFGPGTRLTVT.

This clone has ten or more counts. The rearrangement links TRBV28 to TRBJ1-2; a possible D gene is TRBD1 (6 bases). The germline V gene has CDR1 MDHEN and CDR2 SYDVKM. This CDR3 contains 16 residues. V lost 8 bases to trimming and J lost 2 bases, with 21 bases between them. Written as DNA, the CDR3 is TGTGCCAGCCGACCCACTTGGGGGGGCCTCAACTATGGCTACACCTTC. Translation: CASRPTWGGLNYGYTF.

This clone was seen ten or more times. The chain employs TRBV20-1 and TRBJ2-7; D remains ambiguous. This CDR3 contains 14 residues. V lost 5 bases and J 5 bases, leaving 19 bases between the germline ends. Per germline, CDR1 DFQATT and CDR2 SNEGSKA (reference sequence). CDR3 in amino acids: CSAPRYRGSDEQYF. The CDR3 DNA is TGCAGTGCTCCCAGGTATCGTGGAAGTGACGAGCAGTACTTC.

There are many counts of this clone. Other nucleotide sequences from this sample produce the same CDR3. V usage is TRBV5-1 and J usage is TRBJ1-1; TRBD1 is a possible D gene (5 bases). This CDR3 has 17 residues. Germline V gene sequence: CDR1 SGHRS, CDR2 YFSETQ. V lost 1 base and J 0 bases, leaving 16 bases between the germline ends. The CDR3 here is CASSLLPGRGVNTEAFF. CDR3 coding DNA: TGCGCCAGCAGCTTGCTTCCCGGTAGAGGGGTGAACACTGAAGCTTTCTTT.

This CDR3 reads CATSRLTGRGEKLFF. The CDR3 nucleotides are TGTGCCACCAGCAGGTTGACAGGGCGGGGTGAAAAACTGTTTTTT. This sequence joins TRBV15 and TRBJ1-4; 7 nucleotides align to TRBD1. CDR3 length: 15 amino acids. The J segment lost 7 bases and the V segment lost 3 bases, leaving 8 bases of the junction unmatched. Germline-derived CDR1 and CDR2 are LNHNV and YYDKDF (reference sequence).

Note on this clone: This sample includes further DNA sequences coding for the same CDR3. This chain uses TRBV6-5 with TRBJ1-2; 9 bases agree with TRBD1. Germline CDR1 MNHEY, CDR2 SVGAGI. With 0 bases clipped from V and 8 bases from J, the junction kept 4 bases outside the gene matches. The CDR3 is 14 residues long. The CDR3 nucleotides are TGTGCCAGCAGTTACTCCGGACAGGGGATGGGCTACACCTTC. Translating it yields CASSYSGQGMGYTF.

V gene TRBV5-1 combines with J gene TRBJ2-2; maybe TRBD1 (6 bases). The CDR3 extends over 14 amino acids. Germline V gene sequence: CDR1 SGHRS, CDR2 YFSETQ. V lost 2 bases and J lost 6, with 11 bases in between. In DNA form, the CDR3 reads TGCGCCAGCAGCTTAACAGGGAAGCCCGGGGAGCTGTTTTTT. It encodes CASSLTGKPGELFF.

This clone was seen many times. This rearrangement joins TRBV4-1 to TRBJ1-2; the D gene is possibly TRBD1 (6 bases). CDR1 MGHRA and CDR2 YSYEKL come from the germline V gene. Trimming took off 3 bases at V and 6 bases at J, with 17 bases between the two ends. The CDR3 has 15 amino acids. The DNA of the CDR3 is TGCGCCAGCAGCCAGCGAGTGTGGGGGGCGGATGGCTACACCTTC. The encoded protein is CASSQRVWGADGYTF.

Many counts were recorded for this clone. The CDR3 DNA reads as TGTGCCAGCAACGGGCCAGGGGCGAACACCGGGGAGCTGTTTTTT. Its translation is CASNGPGANTGELFF. V and J are TRBV28 and TRBJ2-2; D possibly corresponds to TRBD1 (6 bases). The CDR3 has 15 amino acids. Looked up from germline, CDR1 is MDHEN and CDR2 is SYDVKM. V dropped 7 bases and J dropped 0 bases, with 12 bases sitting between them. Variable domain in full (rest from reference TRBV28 and TRBJ2-2): DVKVTQSSRYLVKRTGEKVFLECVQDMDHENMFWYRQDPGLGLRLIYFSYDVKMKEKGDIPEGYSVSREKKERFSLILESASTNQTSMYLCASNGPGANTGELFFGEGSRLTVL.

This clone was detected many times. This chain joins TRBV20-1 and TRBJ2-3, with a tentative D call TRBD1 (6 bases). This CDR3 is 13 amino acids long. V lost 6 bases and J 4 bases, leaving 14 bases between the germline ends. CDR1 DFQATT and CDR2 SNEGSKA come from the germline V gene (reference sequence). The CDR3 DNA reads TGCAGTGCCCCAGTGGCAGGGGCAGATACGCAGTATTTT. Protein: CSAPVAGADTQYF.

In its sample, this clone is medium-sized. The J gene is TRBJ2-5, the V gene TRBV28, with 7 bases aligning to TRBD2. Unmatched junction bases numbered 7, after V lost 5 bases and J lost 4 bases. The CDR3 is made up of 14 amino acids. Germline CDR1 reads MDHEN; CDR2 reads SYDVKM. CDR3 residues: CASSPPRGSETQYF. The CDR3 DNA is TGTGCCAGCAGTCCCCCGCGGGGGTCAGAGACCCAGTACTTC.

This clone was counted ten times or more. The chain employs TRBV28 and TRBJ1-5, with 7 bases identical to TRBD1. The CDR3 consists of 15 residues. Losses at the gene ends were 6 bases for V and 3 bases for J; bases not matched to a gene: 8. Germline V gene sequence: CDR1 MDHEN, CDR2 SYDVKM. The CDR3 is CASSYTGAFNQPQHF. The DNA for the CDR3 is TGTGCCAGCAGCTATACAGGGGCCTTCAATCAGCCCCAGCATTTT.

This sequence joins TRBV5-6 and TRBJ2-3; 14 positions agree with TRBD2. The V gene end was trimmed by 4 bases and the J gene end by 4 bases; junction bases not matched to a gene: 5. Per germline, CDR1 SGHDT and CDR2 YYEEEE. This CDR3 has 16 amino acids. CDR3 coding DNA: TGTGCCAGCAGCAGAAGGGGACTAGCGGGAGCAGATACGCAGTATTTT. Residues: CASSRRGLAGADTQYF.

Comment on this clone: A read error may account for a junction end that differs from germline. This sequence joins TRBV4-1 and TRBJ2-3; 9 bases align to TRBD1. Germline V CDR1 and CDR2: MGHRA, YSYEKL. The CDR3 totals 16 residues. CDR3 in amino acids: CASSPDRGEGTDMQYF. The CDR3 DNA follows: TGCGCCAGCAGCCCGGACAGGGGCGAGGGCACGGATATGCAGTATTTT.

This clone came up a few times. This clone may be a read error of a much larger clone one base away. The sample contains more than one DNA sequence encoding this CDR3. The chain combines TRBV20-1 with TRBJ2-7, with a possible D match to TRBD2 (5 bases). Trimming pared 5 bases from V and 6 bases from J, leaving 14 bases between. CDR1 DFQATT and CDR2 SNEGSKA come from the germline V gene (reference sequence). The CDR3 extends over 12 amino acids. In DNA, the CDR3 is TGCAGTGCTCCAATCACCAGCGGCGAGCAGTACTTC. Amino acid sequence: CSAPITSGEQYF.

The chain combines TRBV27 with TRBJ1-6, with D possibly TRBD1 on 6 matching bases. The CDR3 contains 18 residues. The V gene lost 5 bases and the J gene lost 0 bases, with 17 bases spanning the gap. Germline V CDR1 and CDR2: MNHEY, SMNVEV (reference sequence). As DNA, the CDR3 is TGTGCCAGCAGTGCGGGGGGCCCATCCAGCTCCTATAATTCACCCCTCCACTTT. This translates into CASSAGGPSSSYNSPLHF.

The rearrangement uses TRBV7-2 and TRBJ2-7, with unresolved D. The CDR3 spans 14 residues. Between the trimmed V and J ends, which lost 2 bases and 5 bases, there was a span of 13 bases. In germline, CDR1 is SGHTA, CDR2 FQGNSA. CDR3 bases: TGTGCCAGCAGCTTACAAGAGTGGTTAAACGAGCAGTACTTC. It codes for CASSLQEWLNEQYF. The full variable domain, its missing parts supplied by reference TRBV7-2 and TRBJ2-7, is GAGVSQSPSNKVTEKGKDVELRCDPISGHTALYWYRQSLGQGLEFLIYFQGNSAPDKSGLPSDRFSAERTGGSVSTLTIQRTQQEDSAVYLCASSLQEWLNEQYFGPGTRLTVT.

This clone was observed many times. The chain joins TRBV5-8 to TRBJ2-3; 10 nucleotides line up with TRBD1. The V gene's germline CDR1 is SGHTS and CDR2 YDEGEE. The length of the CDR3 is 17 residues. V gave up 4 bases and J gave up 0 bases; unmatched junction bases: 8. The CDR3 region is CASSAGQGGPSTDTQYF. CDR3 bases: TGTGCCAGCAGCGCCGGACAGGGGGGCCCTAGCACAGATACGCAGTATTTT.